This T cell receptor (beta chain) was sequenced for a study of blood T cell repertoires in COVID-19. The overall study: Samples came from the United States, Italy and Spain, spanning acute and convalescent COVID-19. PBMCs, B-cell-depleted T cells, or T cells provided the cDNA or gDNA that made up the material.

The length of the CDR3 is 12 residues. V shed 8 bases and J shed 8 bases, with 15 bases lying between them. This clone was detected only once. Per the authors' pipeline: Estimation of nucleated cell counts was performed using reference gene primer amplification. Using immunoSEQ multiplex PCR, the repertoire was profiled, and TCRdb retains in-frame clones only, with some absent. V, J and clone size are taken as reported in that table, and D and trimming were inferred from the DNA itself. Of about 230,000 clones in the sample, 83% were seen once. This receptor was taken from an older woman with active or convalescent COVID-19. The source material was peripheral blood. The genes are TRBV12-3 or TRBV12-4 and TRBJ2-5; D is unresolved. The CDR3 region has the DNA TGTGCCAGCGGTTCGGCGGTTCGAACCCAGTACTTC. This gives the protein CASGSAVRTQYF.